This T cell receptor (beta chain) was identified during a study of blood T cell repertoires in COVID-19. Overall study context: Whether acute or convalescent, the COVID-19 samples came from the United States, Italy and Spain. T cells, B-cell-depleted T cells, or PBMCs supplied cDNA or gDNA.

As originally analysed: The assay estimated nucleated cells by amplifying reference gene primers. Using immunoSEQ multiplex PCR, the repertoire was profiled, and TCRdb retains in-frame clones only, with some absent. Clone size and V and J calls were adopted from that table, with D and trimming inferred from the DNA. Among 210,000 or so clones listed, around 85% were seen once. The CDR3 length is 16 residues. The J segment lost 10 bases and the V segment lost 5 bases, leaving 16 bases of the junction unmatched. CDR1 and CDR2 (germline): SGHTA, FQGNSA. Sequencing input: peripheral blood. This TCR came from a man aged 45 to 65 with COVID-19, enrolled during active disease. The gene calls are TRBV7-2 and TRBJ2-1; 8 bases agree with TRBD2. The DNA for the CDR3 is TGTGCCAGCAGCCAACAATCGGGGGGGGCCGCGTTGGAGCAGTTCTTC. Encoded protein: CASSQQSGGAALEQFF.